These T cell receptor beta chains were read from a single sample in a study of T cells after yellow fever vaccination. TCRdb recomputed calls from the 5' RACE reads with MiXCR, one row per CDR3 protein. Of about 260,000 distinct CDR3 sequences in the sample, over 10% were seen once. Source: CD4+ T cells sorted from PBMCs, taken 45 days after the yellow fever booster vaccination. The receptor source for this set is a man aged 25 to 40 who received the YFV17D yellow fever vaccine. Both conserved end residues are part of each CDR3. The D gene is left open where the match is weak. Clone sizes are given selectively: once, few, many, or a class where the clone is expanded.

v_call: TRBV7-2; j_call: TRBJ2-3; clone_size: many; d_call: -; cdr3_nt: TGTGCCAGCAGCTTAGACAGACAGAGCACAGATACGCAGTATTTT; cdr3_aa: CASSLDRQSTDTQYF
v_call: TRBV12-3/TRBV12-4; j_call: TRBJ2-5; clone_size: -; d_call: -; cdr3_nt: TGTGCCAGCAGTTTCAAAGGGGCGGGCCGGTTCGGGACCCAGTACTTC; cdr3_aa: CASSFKGAGRFGTQYF
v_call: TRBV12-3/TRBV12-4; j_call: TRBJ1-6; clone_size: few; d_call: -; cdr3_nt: TGTGCCAGCAGTTTAGTACGATCACCCCTCCACTTT; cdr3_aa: CASSLVRSPLHF
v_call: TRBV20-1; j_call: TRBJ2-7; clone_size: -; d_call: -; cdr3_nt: TGCAGTGCTGCTGTTTCGGACGGCCCTCTCGAGCAGTACTTC; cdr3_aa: CSAAVSDGPLEQYF
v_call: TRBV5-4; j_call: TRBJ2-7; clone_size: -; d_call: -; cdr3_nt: TGTGCCAGCGGGGACAACGGTTTAGGGGAAAACGAGCAGTACTTC; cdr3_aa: CASGDNGLGENEQYF
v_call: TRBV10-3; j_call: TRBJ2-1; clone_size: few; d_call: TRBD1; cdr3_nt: TGTGCCATCAGACCTTCGACAGGGCCTTCCCTATGGTTCTTC; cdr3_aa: CAIRPSTGPSLWFF
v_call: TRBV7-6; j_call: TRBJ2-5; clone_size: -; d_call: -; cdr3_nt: TGTGCCAGCAGCTTGCAGGGGTCGAAGAGCGAGACCCAGTACTTC; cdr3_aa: CASSLQGSKSETQYF
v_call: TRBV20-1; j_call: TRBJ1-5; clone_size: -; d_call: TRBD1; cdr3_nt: TGCAGTGCCGACCGACAGGGGGTTAGCAATCAGCCCCAGCATTTT; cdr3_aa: CSADRQGVSNQPQHF
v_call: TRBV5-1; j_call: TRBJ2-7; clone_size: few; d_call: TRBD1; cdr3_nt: TGCGCCAGCAGCTCCATTGAGGGACAGGGAACCTACGAGCAGTACTTC; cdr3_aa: CASSSIEGQGTYEQYF
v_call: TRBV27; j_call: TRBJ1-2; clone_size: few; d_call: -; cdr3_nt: TGTGCCAGCAGCCCAAGAGGGAGTGGCTATGGCTACACCTTC; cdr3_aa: CASSPRGSGYGYTF
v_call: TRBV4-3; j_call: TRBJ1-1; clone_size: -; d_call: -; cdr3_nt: TGCGCCAGCAGCCAAGATCTAACTCGGGATGTAGCTTTCTTT; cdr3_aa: CASSQDLTRDVAFF
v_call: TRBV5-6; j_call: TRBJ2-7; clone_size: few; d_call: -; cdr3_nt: TGTGCCAGCAGCGACTACCTAGGCTACGAGCAGTACTTC; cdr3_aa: CASSDYLGYEQYF
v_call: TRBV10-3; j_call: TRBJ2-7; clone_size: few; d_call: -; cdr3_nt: TGTGCCAGCCAGAGAGTCCCCAAATTAACCGGGACTCCGTACGAGCAGTACTTC; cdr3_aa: CASQRVPKLTGTPYEQYF
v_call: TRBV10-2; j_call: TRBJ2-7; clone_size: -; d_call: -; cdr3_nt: TGCGCCAGCAGTGATGACCTCTACGAGCAGTACTTC; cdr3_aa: CASSDDLYEQYF
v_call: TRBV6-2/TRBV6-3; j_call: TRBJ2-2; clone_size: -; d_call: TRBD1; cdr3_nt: TGTGCCAGCCTCCGGGACAGGGGAGTTTATAACACCGGGGAGCTGTTTTTT; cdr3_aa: CASLRDRGVYNTGELFF
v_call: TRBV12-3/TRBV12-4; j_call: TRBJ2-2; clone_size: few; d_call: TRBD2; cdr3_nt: TGTGCCAGCAGGACAGCGGGAGGTGGCACCGGGGAGCTGTTTTTT; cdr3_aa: CASRTAGGGTGELFF
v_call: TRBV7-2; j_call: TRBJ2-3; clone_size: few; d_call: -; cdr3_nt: TGTGCCAGCAGCCCTCAAGGGCGGGCAGATACGCAGTATTTT; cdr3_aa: CASSPQGRADTQYF
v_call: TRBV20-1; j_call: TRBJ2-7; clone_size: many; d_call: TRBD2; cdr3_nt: TGCAGTGCTAGAAGCGGGAGCTCCTACGAGCAGTACTTC; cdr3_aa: CSARSGSSYEQYF
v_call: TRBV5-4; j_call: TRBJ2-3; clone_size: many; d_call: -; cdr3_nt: TGTGCCAGCAGCTTGGACGGTTACACAGATACGCAGTATTTT; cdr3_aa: CASSLDGYTDTQYF
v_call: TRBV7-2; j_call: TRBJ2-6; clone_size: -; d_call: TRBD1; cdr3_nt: TGTGCCAGCAGACGGGACAGGGGAATGCGGGGGGCCAACGTCCTGACTTTC; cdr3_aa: CASRRDRGMRGANVLTF
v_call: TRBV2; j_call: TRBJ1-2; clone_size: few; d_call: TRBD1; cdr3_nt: TGTGCCAGAGGGACAGAACATCAGAATGGCTACACCTTC; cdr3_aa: CARGTEHQNGYTF
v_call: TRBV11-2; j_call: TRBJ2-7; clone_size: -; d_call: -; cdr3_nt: TGTGCCAGCAGCTGGGGCGGCGAGCAGTACTTC; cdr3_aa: CASSWGGEQYF